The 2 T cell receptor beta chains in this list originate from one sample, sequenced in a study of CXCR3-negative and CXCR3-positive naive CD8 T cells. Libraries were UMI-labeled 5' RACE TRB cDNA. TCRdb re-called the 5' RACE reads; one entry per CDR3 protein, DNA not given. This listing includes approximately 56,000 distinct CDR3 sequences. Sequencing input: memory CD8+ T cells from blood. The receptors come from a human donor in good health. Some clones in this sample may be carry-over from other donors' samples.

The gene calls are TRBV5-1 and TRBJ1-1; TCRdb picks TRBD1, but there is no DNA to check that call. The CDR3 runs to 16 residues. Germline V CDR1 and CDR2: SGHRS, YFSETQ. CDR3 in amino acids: CASSFDRETLNTEAFF.

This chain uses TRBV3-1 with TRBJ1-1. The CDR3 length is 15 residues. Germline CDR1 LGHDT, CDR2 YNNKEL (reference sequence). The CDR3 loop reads CASSQDSLMNTEAFF.